This is a list of T cell receptor beta chains from one sample in a study of T cell repertoires in cytomegalovirus infection. Via MiXCR, TCRdb re-called the reads, giving one row per CDR3 protein. The sample yields more than 150,000 distinct CDR3 sequences, under 25% seen once. The specimen was PBMCs. The receptors come from a human donor in good health (CMV status not recorded). Some clones in this sample may be carry-over from other donors' samples. CDR3s include the opening cysteine and the closing phenylalanine or tryptophan. D genes are given only for firm matches. Expanded clones get a size class; other rows say once, few or many, or leave the size out.

V gene	D gene	CDR3 length	clone size	J gene	CDR3 DNA	CDR3 protein
TRBV7-3	TRBD2	16	many	TRBJ2-1	TGTGCCAGCAGTCCTACTAGCGGGAGCTCCTACAATGAGCAGTTCTTC	CASSPTSGSSYNEQFF
TRBV29-1	-	14	few	TRBJ2-5	TGCAGCGTTGAGGCCCCGACAGGGAGGGAGACCCAGTACTTC	CSVEAPTGRETQYF
TRBV6-5	TRBD2	19	medium-sized	TRBJ2-1	TGTGCCAGCAGTCAAATAGGACTAGCGGGAGGGCCGTCCTACAATGAGCAGTTCTTC	CASSQIGLAGGPSYNEQFF
TRBV6-6	TRBD2	19	few	TRBJ2-7	TGTGCCAGCAGTTACTCGTCGCTAGCGGGGGGGCCGCGCTCCTACGAGCAGTACTTC	CASSYSSLAGGPRSYEQYF
TRBV12-3/TRBV12-4	-	12	-	TRBJ1-4	TGTGCCAGCAGTTTAGCCTATGAAAAACTGTTTTTT	CASSLAYEKLFF
TRBV7-9	TRBD1	15	few	TRBJ2-2	TGTGCCAGCAGCCCGGGGACAGGGTCCGGCGGGGAGCTGTTTTTT	CASSPGTGSGGELFF
TRBV20-1	-	12	few	TRBJ1-2	TGCAGTGCTAGGGGGGACCGACACGGCTACACCTTC	CSARGDRHGYTF
TRBV10-3	-	16	-	TRBJ2-3	TGTGCCATCAGTGAGCTGTCCCCGCGGGAAGGAGATACGCAGTATTTT	CAISELSPREGDTQYF
TRBV7-2	-	14	many	TRBJ1-5	TGTGCCAGCAGCTTATTCAGAATCAATCAGCCCCAGCATTTT	CASSLFRINQPQHF
TRBV6-6	-	13	-	TRBJ1-1	TGTGCCAGCAGCGTAGGGAAGAACACTGAAGCTTTCTTT	CASSVGKNTEAFF
TRBV3-1	TRBD1	14	-	TRBJ2-5	TGTGCCAGCAGCCACGGGACAGCCCAAGAGACCCAGTACTTC	CASSHGTAQETQYF
TRBV7-2	-	16	many	TRBJ2-6	TGTGCCAGCAGTTACGGCAGGGGAGCTGGGGCCAACGTCCTGACTTTC	CASSYGRGAGANVLTF
TRBV6-2/TRBV6-3	-	12	few	TRBJ1-5	TGTGCCAGCAGTCTCTTCCTTGGGCCCCAGCATTTT	CASSLFLGPQHF
TRBV5-6	TRBD2	15	few	TRBJ2-3	TGTGCCAGCAGCCCCTCAGCGGGGGCTTGGGATACGCAGTATTTT	CASSPSAGAWDTQYF
TRBV5-5	-	15	-	TRBJ2-1	TGTGCCAGCAGCTTGGCCTCTCTTATAAGGAATGAGCAGTTCTTC	CASSLASLIRNEQFF
TRBV19	-	10	-	TRBJ2-1	TGTGCCACCAACTACAATGAGCAGTTCTTC	CATNYNEQFF
TRBV12-3/TRBV12-4	-	13	many	TRBJ1-3	TGTGCCAGCAGACCGGGATACGAAAACACCATATATTTT	CASRPGYENTIYF
TRBV4-2	-	15	-	TRBJ1-2	TGTGCCAGCAGCCAAGTGTCCAAGGCTGGAGAAGGCTACACCTTC	CASSQVSKAGEGYTF
TRBV20-1	TRBD1	14	few	TRBJ2-7	TGCAGTGCTTCTCCGGGACAGTGGGGATACGAGCAGTACTTC	CSASPGQWGYEQYF
TRBV6-6	-	10	-	TRBJ1-2	TGTGCCAGCAGTCTAACCAGCTACACCTTC	CASSLTSYTF
TRBV2	-	11	few	TRBJ2-7	TGTGCCAGCGGACCGGGCTACGAGCAGTACTTC	CASGPGYEQYF
TRBV28	-	12	few	TRBJ1-2	TGTGCCAGCAGTTTACCGATCTATGGCTACACCTTC	CASSLPIYGYTF
TRBV20-1	TRBD1	14	-	TRBJ1-5	TGCAGTGCTAGGACAGGGGATAGCAATCAGCCCCAGCATTTT	CSARTGDSNQPQHF